The rows below give T cell receptor beta chains drawn from one sample of a study of CD8+ T cells in alopecia areata. This table comes from immunoSEQ multiplex PCR, and its TCRdb copy is limited to in-frame clones, with some not included. The data hold approximately 210,000 clones, with 60% observed a single time. This sample comprised CD4+ T cells sorted from blood, obtained at week 24, from a patient treated with tofacitinib. These receptors all stem from a human donor with alopecia areata. The CDR3 runs from the conserved cysteine through the conserved F or W. D genes are given only for firm matches. Size is stated for part of the rows, as once, few or many counts, or as a class when the clone is expanded.

TRBJ1-2 | TRBV30 | 12 | . | . | CAWSRGGYGYTF
TRBJ2-2 | TRBV11-2 | 16 | . | . | CASSKGLFANTGELFF
TRBJ2-3 | TRBV28 | 14 | . | . | CATPRGPGADTQYF
TRBJ2-1 | TRBV14 | 11 | . | . | CASSQGVEQFF
TRBJ2-1 | TRBV29-1 | 13 | . | . | CSVRRRGDNEQFF
TRBJ1-1 | TRBV29-1 | 12 | . | . | CSVEKGGTEAFF
TRBJ1-6 | TRBV27 | 16 | TRBD1 | . | CASSLGSTGLGSPLHF
TRBJ1-1 | TRBV19 | 12 | . | . | CASSNMNTEAFF
TRBJ2-1 | TRBV6-6 | 14 | . | . | CASNLGSLYNEQFF
TRBJ2-2 | TRBV7-6 | 14 | . | once | CASSWDRVTGELFF
TRBJ1-1 | TRBV5-1 | 15 | . | . | CASSLDRGRGTEAFF
TRBJ1-1 | TRBV10-2 | 14 | . | . | CASRKGQMNTEAFF
TRBJ1-1 | TRBV29-1 | 13 | TRBD1 | . | CSVVRTGNTEAFF
TRBJ1-2 | TRBV4-1 | 15 | . | . | CASSQDIGRYYGYTF
TRBJ1-2 | TRBV7-3 | 15 | . | . | CASSLTGDTNYGYTF
TRBJ2-7 | TRBV5-4 | 16 | TRBD1 | few | CASSLEATGGGYEQYF
TRBJ2-5 | TRBV5-1 | 14 | TRBD1 | . | CASSWGQAEETQYF
TRBJ2-3 | TRBV5-8 | 18 | TRBD1 | . | CASSLVDRGSWVTDTQYF
TRBJ2-1 | TRBV13 | 16 | TRBD2 | few | CASSQTSGGAWNEQFF
TRBJ1-1 | TRBV29-1 | 16 | TRBD1 | . | CSVEYRGTGGRTEAFF